The 7 T cell receptor beta chains below come from one sample, sequenced in a study of blood T cell repertoires in COVID-19. Libraries were prepared by immunoSEQ multiplex PCR; TCRdb keeps only in-frame clonotypes and omits some of them. The sample has more than 150,000 clones, 94% seen once. The sequencing input was peripheral blood. All receptors derive from a man aged 25 to 40 with COVID-19, enrolled during active disease.

CDR3: CASSVARGTVGYTF. The DNA for the CDR3 is TGTGCCAGCAGCGTAGCTCGGGGGACCGTTGGCTACACCTTC. The rearrangement uses TRBV9 and TRBJ1-2, with D perhaps TRBD1 (5 bases). The length of the CDR3 is 14 residues. With 0 bases removed from V and 7 bases from J, the gap between germline ends came to 13 bases. The V gene's germline CDR1 is SGDLS and CDR2 YYNGEE.

V gene TRBV12-3 or TRBV12-4 combines with J gene TRBJ2-7, with D perhaps matching TRBD1 (6 bases). This CDR3 spans 12 amino acids. The V end was cut by 7 bases, the J end by 1 base, with 8 bases between. The CDR3 loop reads CASTQGSYEQYF. The CDR3 coding sequence is TGTGCCAGCACCCAGGGGTCCTACGAGCAGTACTTC.

The genes are TRBV10-3 and TRBJ2-7, with 11 bases lining up with TRBD2. V dropped 4 bases and J dropped 3; count of bases not matched to a gene: 2. The germline gives CDR1 ENHRY, CDR2 SYGVKD. The CDR3 runs 14 residues. This chain's CDR3 is CAISGLAGNYEQYF. The CDR3 DNA follows: TGTGCCATCAGTGGACTAGCGGGGAACTACGAGCAGTACTTC.

The chain combines TRBV7-9 with TRBJ1-5; 8 positions agree with TRBD1. V dropped 0 bases and J dropped 0; count of bases not matched to a gene: 10. The CDR3 is 19 residues long. Per germline, CDR1 SEHNR and CDR2 FQNEAQ (reference sequence). As DNA, the CDR3 is TGTGCCAGCAGCTTAGCTCAGGGGGCGCGGGGGTATAGCAATCAGCCCCAGCATTTT. Encoded protein: CASSLAQGARGYSNQPQHF.

This chain connects TRBV3-1 (or the pseudogene TRBV3-2) to TRBJ2-5, with a possible D match to TRBD1 (5 bases). Germline assignment: CDR1 LGHDT and CDR2 YNNKEL (reference sequence). V lost 1 base and J lost 1, with 10 bases in between. The CDR3 runs 15 residues. CDR3 sequence (DNA): TGTGCCAGCAGCCAAGTACAGGCCACCCAAGAGACCCAGTACTTC. This encodes CASSQVQATQETQYF.

The chain employs TRBV7-9 and TRBJ1-1; 9 nucleotides align to TRBD1. CDR1 SEHNR and CDR2 FQNEAQ come from the germline V gene (reference sequence). Trimming at V came to 5 bases and at J to 8 bases, leaving 12 bases not matched to a gene. There are 15 residues in the CDR3. The CDR3 protein is CASSLRVGQGKEAFF. Written as DNA, the CDR3 is TGTGCCAGCAGCCTCAGAGTTGGACAGGGGAAAGAAGCTTTCTTT.

The genes are TRBV3-1 (or the pseudogene TRBV3-2) and TRBJ1-4; D might be TRBD1 (6 bases). Per germline, CDR1 LGHDT and CDR2 YNNKEL (reference sequence). V was pared by 2 bases and J by 3 bases, with 13 bases between. The CDR3 totals 16 residues. The CDR3 DNA reads as TGTGCCAGCAGCCAAAAATCCAGGGGTTCTAATGAAAAACTGTTTTTT. The encoded protein is CASSQKSRGSNEKLFF.